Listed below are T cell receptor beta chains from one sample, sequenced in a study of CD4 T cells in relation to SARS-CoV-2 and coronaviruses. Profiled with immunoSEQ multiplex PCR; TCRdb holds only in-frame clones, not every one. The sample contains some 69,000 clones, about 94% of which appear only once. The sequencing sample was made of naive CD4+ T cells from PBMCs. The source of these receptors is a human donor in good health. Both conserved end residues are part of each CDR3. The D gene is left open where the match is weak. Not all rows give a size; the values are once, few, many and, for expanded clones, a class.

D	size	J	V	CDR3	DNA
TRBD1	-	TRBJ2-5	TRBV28	CASSPSSRGRRGETQYF	TGTGCCAGCAGTCCGAGCTCCAGGGGGCGAAGGGGAGAGACCCAGTACTTC
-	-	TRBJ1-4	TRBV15	CATSRAVPGREKLFF	TGTGCCACCAGCAGAGCTGTTCCGGGAAGAGAAAAACTGTTTTTT
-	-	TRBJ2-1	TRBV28	CASSLTGAPKFF	TGTGCCAGCAGTTTAACTGGGGCGCCGAAGTTCTTC
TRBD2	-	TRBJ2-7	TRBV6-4	CASRLAGAYEQYF	TGTGCCAGCAGGCTAGCGGGGGCCTACGAGCAGTACTTC
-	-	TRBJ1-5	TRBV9	CASSASGGVGAQHF	TGTGCCAGCAGCGCCTCTGGAGGGGTAGGGGCCCAGCATTTT
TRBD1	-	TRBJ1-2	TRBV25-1	CATQGAGYGYTF	TGTGCCACCCAGGGGGCCGGCTATGGCTACACCTTC
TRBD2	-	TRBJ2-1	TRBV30	CAWSGGGSGTTYNEQFF	TGTGCCTGGAGTGGGGGAGGGAGCGGGACTACCTACAATGAGCAGTTCTTC
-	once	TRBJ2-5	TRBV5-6	CASSWTQAVRWETQYF	TGTGCCAGCAGCTGGACCCAAGCGGTCCGATGGGAGACCCAGTACTTC
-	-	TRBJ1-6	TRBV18	CASYGGYNSPLHF	TGTGCCAGCTACGGGGGTTATAATTCACCCCTCCACTTT
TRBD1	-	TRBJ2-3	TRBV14	CASSARTGAFSADTQYF	TGTGCCAGCAGCGCCCGGACAGGGGCCTTTAGCGCAGATACGCAGTATTTT
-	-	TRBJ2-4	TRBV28	CATKGVLAKNIQYF	TGTGCCACCAAGGGGGTACTAGCCAAAAACATTCAGTACTTC
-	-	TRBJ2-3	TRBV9	CASSPSFGGQYF	TGTGCCAGCAGCCCCTCATTTGGCGGGCAGTATTTT
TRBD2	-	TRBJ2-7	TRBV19	CASSKGLAGGQSSYEQYF	TGTGCCAGTAGTAAGGGACTAGCGGGAGGCCAGAGCTCCTACGAGCAGTACTTC
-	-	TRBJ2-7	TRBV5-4	CASSLEPGAPYEQYF	TGTGCCAGCAGCTTGGAGCCGGGGGCGCCCTACGAGCAGTACTTC
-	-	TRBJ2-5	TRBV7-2	CASSLGVTIGSETQYF	TGTGCCAGCAGCTTAGGGGTAACCATCGGGTCGGAGACCCAGTACTTC
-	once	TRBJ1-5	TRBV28	CASSFPTGRGDQPQHF	TGTGCCAGCAGTTTCCCCACGGGTAGAGGGGATCAGCCCCAGCATTTT
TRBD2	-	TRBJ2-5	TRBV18	CASSPRFSGRGETQYF	TGTGCCAGCTCACCTCGGTTTAGCGGGAGGGGAGAGACCCAGTACTTC
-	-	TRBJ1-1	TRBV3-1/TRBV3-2	CASSRVMNTEAFF	TGTGCCAGCAGTCGAGTCATGAACACTGAAGCTTTCTTT
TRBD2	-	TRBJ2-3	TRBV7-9	CASSKQAGGPTDTQYF	TGTGCCAGCAGCAAACAAGCGGGAGGGCCTACAGATACGCAGTATTTT
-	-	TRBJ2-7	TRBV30	CAWTGQSYEQYF	TGTGCCTGGACGGGCCAGAGTTACGAGCAGTACTTC
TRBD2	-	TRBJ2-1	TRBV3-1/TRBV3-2	CASSPLAGEQFF	TGTGCCAGCAGCCCGTTAGCGGGAGAGCAGTTCTTC
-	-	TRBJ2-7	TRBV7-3	CASSLLGSYEQYF	TGTGCCAGCAGCTTACTTGGATCCTACGAGCAGTACTTC
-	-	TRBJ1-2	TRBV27	CASSSNRIRHGYTF	TGTGCCAGCAGTTCCAACAGGATTCGTCATGGCTACACCTTC
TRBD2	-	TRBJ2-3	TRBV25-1	CASSKTSGRMGTDTQYF	TGTGCCAGCAGTAAGACTAGCGGGAGGATGGGCACAGATACGCAGTATTTT
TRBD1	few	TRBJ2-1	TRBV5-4	CASSSGQGVYNEQFF	TGTGCCAGCAGCTCAGGACAGGGGGTCTACAATGAGCAGTTCTTC
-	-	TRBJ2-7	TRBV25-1	CASSGSGTLYEQYF	TGTGCCAGCAGTGGCTCAGGGACTCTCTACGAGCAGTACTTC
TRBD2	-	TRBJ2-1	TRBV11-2	CASSSGRLAGRNEQFF	TGTGCCAGCAGCTCAGGGCGACTAGCGGGAAGGAATGAGCAGTTCTTC
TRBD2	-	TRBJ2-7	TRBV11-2	CASSSSGRAYEQYF	TGTGCCAGCAGCTCTAGCGGGAGGGCCTACGAGCAGTACTTC
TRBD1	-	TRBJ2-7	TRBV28	CASGQAYEQYF	TGTGCCAGCGGACAGGCCTACGAGCAGTACTTC
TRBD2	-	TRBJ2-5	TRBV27	CASKAWLAEETQYF	TGTGCCAGCAAGGCCTGGCTAGCGGAAGAGACCCAGTACTTC
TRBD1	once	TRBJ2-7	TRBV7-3	CASSLGQGDYEQYF	TGTGCCAGCAGCTTAGGACAGGGAGACTACGAGCAGTACTTC
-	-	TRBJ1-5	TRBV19	CASNAGNQPQHF	TGTGCCAGTAACGCAGGGAATCAGCCCCAGCATTTT
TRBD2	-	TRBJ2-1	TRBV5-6	CASSFPGTSGPEQFF	TGTGCCAGCAGCTTCCCCGGGACTAGCGGACCTGAGCAGTTCTTC
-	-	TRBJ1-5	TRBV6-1	CASSEAASSNQPQHF	TGTGCCAGCAGTGAAGCGGCTAGCAGCAATCAGCCCCAGCATTTT
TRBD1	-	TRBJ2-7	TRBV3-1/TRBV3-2	CASSQGGGQGLGEQYF	TGTGCCAGCAGCCAAGGGGGGGGACAGGGCTTGGGCGAGCAGTACTTC
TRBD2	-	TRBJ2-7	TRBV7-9	CASSPRLGSSGRLGEQYF	TGTGCCAGCAGCCCGCGACTAGGGAGCAGCGGGAGGCTCGGCGAGCAGTACTTC
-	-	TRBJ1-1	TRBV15	CATSRDFGFSENTEAFF	TGTGCCACCAGCAGAGATTTCGGTTTTTCGGAGAACACTGAAGCTTTCTTT
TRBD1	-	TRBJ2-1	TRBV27	CASCTAGTGGYNEQFF	TGTGCCAGCTGTACCGCCGGGACAGGGGGCTACAATGAGCAGTTCTTC
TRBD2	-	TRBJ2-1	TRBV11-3	CASSPAGGASYNEQFF	TGTGCCAGCAGCCCAGCGGGGGGGGCCTCCTACAATGAGCAGTTCTTC
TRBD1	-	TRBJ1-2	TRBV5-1	CASSEGGTMGYTF	TGCGCCAGCAGCGAAGGGGGCACCATGGGCTACACCTTC
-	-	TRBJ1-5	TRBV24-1	CATSLRGSNQPQHF	TGTGCCACCAGCCTCAGGGGTAGCAATCAGCCCCAGCATTTT
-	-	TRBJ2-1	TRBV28	CASSFGFGGSHDEQFF	TGTGCCAGCAGTTTTGGTTTTGGAGGGAGTCATGATGAGCAGTTCTTC
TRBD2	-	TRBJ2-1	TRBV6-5	CAGGTSGRTSNEQFF	TGTGCCGGCGGGACTAGCGGGAGGACTAGCAATGAGCAGTTCTTC
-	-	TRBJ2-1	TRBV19	CASSIPRGGRTSYNEQFF	TGTGCCAGTAGTATCCCCAGGGGAGGGCGGACCTCCTACAATGAGCAGTTCTTC
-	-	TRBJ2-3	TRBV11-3	CASSLGGSTDTQYF	TGTGCCAGCAGCTTAGGAGGTAGCACAGATACGCAGTATTTT
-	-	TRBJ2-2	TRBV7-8	CASSLGVGLAGELFF	TGTGCCAGCAGCTTAGGGGTAGGGTTGGCCGGGGAGCTGTTTTTT